This entry lists 19 T cell receptor beta chains sequenced from one sample in a study of early stage breast cancer tumors. Here immunoSEQ multiplex PCR was the method, and the copy in TCRdb shows in-frame clones only, minus some. The sample yields tens of thousands of clones, around nine tenths seen once. The sequencing input was blood. The source of these receptors is a person aged 65-85 years with breast cancer.

CDR3 DNA sequence: TGTGCCAGTAGTAACAATGGTGACTCCTACGAGCAGTACTTC. Its translation: CASSNNGDSYEQYF. The J gene is TRBJ2-7, the V gene TRBV19, with D hard to call. This CDR3 has 14 residues. Deletions cut 4 bases from V and 0 bases from J, with 10 bases between. Per germline, CDR1 LNHDA and CDR2 SQIVND (reference sequence). The full variable domain, rest sourced from reference TRBV19 and TRBJ2-7, is DGGITQSPKYLFRKEGQNVTLSCEQNLNHDAMYWYRQDPGQGLRLIYYSQIVNDFQKGDIAEGYSVSREKKESFPLTVTSAQKNPTAFYLCASSNNGDSYEQYFGPGTRLTVT.

This sequence joins TRBV6-1 and TRBJ1-2; no definite D call. This CDR3 comprises 15 residues. The germline V gene has CDR1 MNHNS and CDR2 SASEGT. V lost 5 bases, J lost 5 bases, and 18 bases lay in between. CDR3 DNA: TGTGCCAGCAGTTCTTCCTCGGCAGGTCTGTATGGCTACACCTTC. This translates into CASSSSSAGLYGYTF.

V and J are TRBV29-1 and TRBJ1-4; D call uncertain. The V gene lost 0 bases and the J gene lost 0 bases, with 8 bases spanning the gap. This CDR3 region has 15 residues. Germline assignment: CDR1 SQVTM and CDR2 ANQGSEA. CDR3 protein: CSVEDSVATNEKLFF. The CDR3 nucleotides are TGCAGCGTTGAAGATAGCGTTGCAACTAATGAAAAACTGTTTTTT.

The chain is built from TRBV4-3 and TRBJ2-5; 12 positions agree with TRBD2. J lost 5 bases, V lost 1 base, and 11 bases had no gene match. The CDR3 is 18 amino acids. Germline CDR1 LGHNA, CDR2 YSLEER. The CDR3 protein is CASSQVSLAGGIPETQYF. CDR3 DNA sequence: TGCGCCAGCAGCCAAGTAAGCCTAGCGGGGGGGATCCCGGAGACCCAGTACTTC.

The V call is TRBV4-1, the J call TRBJ2-7, with 8 bases matching TRBD2. After removal of 1 base from V and 3 bases from J, the junction contained 8 bases not matched to a gene. Germline values: CDR1 MGHRA, CDR2 YSYEKL. This CDR3 comprises 16 residues. The CDR3 spells CASSQVPELAGYEQYF. In DNA, the CDR3 is TGCGCCAGCAGCCAAGTCCCCGAGCTAGCGGGCTACGAGCAGTACTTC.

The chain joins TRBV7-9 to TRBJ1-2, with D tentatively TRBD1 (5 bases). The CDR3 consists of 15 residues. Trimming pared 5 bases from V and 7 bases from J, leaving 20 bases between. The V gene's germline CDR1 is SEHNR and CDR2 FQNEAQ (reference sequence). The CDR3 loop reads CASSGARRGRSGYTF. CDR3 sequence (DNA): TGTGCCAGCAGCGGAGCAAGACGGGGGAGATCTGGCTACACCTTC.

The chain is built from TRBV5-8 and TRBJ2-4; 7 nucleotides match TRBD2. J gave up 5 bases and V 3 bases, and 8 bases lay outside the gene matches. The CDR3 contains 15 residues. CDR1 SGHTS and CDR2 YDEGEE come from the germline V gene. The CDR3 is CASSSWGGGQNIQYF. DNA for the CDR3: TGTGCCAGCAGCTCGTGGGGGGGAGGACAAAACATTCAGTACTTC.

The V call is TRBV10-3, the J call TRBJ1-2; D unclear. Trimming removed 6 bases at V and 4 bases at J, with 9 bases between. The CDR3 extends over 12 amino acids. The germline CDR1 and CDR2 sequences are ENHRY and SYGVKD. CDR3 sequence: CAIRPAAYGYTF. The CDR3 DNA reads TGTGCCATCAGACCTGCGGCCTATGGCTACACCTTC.

The chain recombines TRBV11-2 with TRBJ1-2; D possibly corresponds to TRBD1 (5 bases). This CDR3 contains 14 residues. CDR1 and CDR2 from the germline V gene are SGHAT and FQNNGV. The ends were cut back, 0 bases at V and 4 bases at J, with 9 bases in the middle. The CDR3 is CASSLEGVGYGYTF. Here the CDR3 DNA reads TGTGCCAGCAGCTTAGAAGGGGTCGGCTATGGCTACACCTTC. Looking up the rest from reference TRBV11-2 and TRBJ1-2 gives the full variable domain: EAGVAQSPRYKIIEKRQSVAFWCNPISGHATLYWYQQILGQGPKLLIQFQNNGVVDDSQLPKDRFSAERLKGVDSTLKIQPAKLEDSAVYLCASSLEGVGYGYTFGSGTRLTVV.

The V and J genes are TRBV6-1 and TRBJ1-5; 9 positions agree with TRBD1. J was trimmed by 7 bases and V by 2 bases; bases with no gene match: 9. From germline, CDR1 is MNHNS and CDR2 SASEGT. The CDR3 has 16 residues. The CDR3 loop is CASSEYGGQGIQPQHF. The CDR3 coding sequence is TGTGCCAGCAGTGAATACGGGGGACAGGGAATCCAGCCCCAGCATTTT.

The rearrangement links TRBV7-9 to TRBJ2-3, with D perhaps matching TRBD2 (6 bases). The CDR3 totals 14 residues. V lost 11 bases to trimming and J lost 0 bases, with 15 bases between them. CDR1 and CDR2 (germline): SEHNR, FQNEAQ (reference sequence). The CDR3 loop is CAADAGTSTDTQYF. For the CDR3, the DNA is TGTGCCGCTGACGCGGGGACTAGCACAGATACGCAGTATTTT. The entire variable domain, with the rest obtained from reference TRBV7-9 and TRBJ2-3, is as follows: DTGVSQNPRHKITKRGQNVTFRCDPISEHNRLYWYRQTLGQGPEFLTYFQNEAQLEKSRLLSDRFSAERPKGSFSTLEIQRTEQGDSAMYLCAADAGTSTDTQYFGPGTRLTVL.

The CDR3 loop is CASSQTLLDRGPDTQYF. Here the CDR3 DNA reads TGCGCCAGCAGCCAAACCCTTCTGGACAGGGGTCCAGATACGCAGTATTTT. V and J are TRBV4-3 and TRBJ2-3; 9 positions agree with TRBD1. CDR3 length: 17 residues. V was clipped by 2 bases and J by 4 bases; unmatched bases: 10. Germline loops: CDR1 LGHNA, CDR2 YSLEER.

The rearrangement uses TRBV5-8 and TRBJ2-7, with TRBD2 matching 12 bases. The length of the CDR3 is 15 residues. Germline V lookup: CDR1 SGHTS, CDR2 YDEGEE. V was pared by 5 bases and J by 1 base, with 4 bases of the junction left unmatched. The DNA for the CDR3 is TGTGCCAGCAGGCTAGCGGGAGGGGAGTCCTACGAGCAGTACTTC. Translating it yields CASRLAGGESYEQYF.

The chain couples TRBV18 to TRBJ2-3; weak D call: TRBD1 (6 bases). The V end was cut by 4 bases, the J end by 5 bases, with 16 bases between. The CDR3 covers 15 residues. CDR1 KGHSH and CDR2 LQKENI come from the germline V gene. DNA for the CDR3: TGTGCCAGCTCACGAACAACTTTGGGACAAGATACGCAGTATTTT. Its translation: CASSRTTLGQDTQYF.

This sequence joins TRBV6-1 and TRBJ1-1; no reliable D call. From germline, CDR1 is MNHNS and CDR2 SASEGT. This CDR3 comprises 13 residues. Trimming cost V 7 bases and J 1 base, with 10 bases left between them. DNA of the CDR3: TGTGCCAGCAATTGGCGGGAGAACACTGAAGCTTTCTTT. Its protein product is CASNWRENTEAFF.

The chain links TRBV5-4 to TRBJ2-3; 10 bases are shared with TRBD2. J gave up 2 bases and V 8 bases, and 2 bases lay outside the gene matches. The CDR3 has 13 residues. Germline V lookup: CDR1 SGHNT, CDR2 YYREEE (reference sequence). The CDR3 loop reads CASGLAVTDTQYF. For the CDR3, the DNA is TGTGCCAGTGGACTAGCGGTCACAGATACGCAGTATTTT.

The chain combines TRBV9 with TRBJ2-5; D is uncertain. The germline CDR1 and CDR2 sequences are SGDLS and YYNGEE. This CDR3 region has 14 residues. V dropped 3 bases and J dropped 3 bases, with 12 bases sitting between them. DNA for the CDR3: TGTGCCAGCAGCGCCCCACTCGGTGAAGAGACCCAGTACTTC. Its protein is CASSAPLGEETQYF.

This chain joins TRBV28 and TRBJ1-1, with 7 bases matching TRBD1. The ends lost 8 bases at V and 11 bases at J; junction bases unmatched: 14. The CDR3 is made up of 13 amino acids. CDR1 and CDR2 from the germline V gene are MDHEN and SYDVKM. Written as DNA, the CDR3 is TGTGCCAGCTCTTCAGGACAGGCCGAGATGGCTTTCTTT. It codes for CASSSGQAEMAFF. Combining the CDR3 with reference TRBV28 and TRBJ1-1 gives the whole variable domain DVKVTQSSRYLVKRTGEKVFLECVQDMDHENMFWYRQDPGLGLRLIYFSYDVKMKEKGDIPEGYSVSREKKERFSLILESASTNQTSMYLCASSSGQAEMAFFGQGTRLTVV.

The V and J genes are TRBV7-9 and TRBJ2-3, with TRBD2 matching 10 bases. CDR3 length: 17 residues. V shed 5 bases and J 4 bases; nucleotides not matched to a gene: 12. Per germline, CDR1 SEHNR and CDR2 FQNEAQ (reference sequence). The CDR3 DNA reads TGTGCCAGCAGCCAACTCAGCGGGGGGGCCCGACCAGATACGCAGTATTTT. Encoded protein: CASSQLSGGARPDTQYF.